This T cell receptor (beta chain) emerged from a study of shared clonotypes between healthy human individuals. This CDR3 is built from 18 residues. Every one of the donors was a Caucasian adult that lived in Nashville, Tennessee. Repertoires were generated with immunoSEQ multiplex PCR, while TCRdb's copy carries only in-frame clones and drops some. The table records some 2,500,000 clones, over 85% of them present only once. The genes are TRBV21-1 and TRBJ1-5; no DNA check was done on the table's D call, TRBD1. TRBV21-1 is deemed a pseudogene. This clonotype originated in a man younger than 35 in good health. Some clones in this sample may be carry-over from other donors' samples. The sample comprised naive CD4+ T cells from PBMCs. Subset noted: CD45RA+ positively selected. Here the CDR3 reads CASSILIQGAPSNQPQHF. CDR3 DNA sequence: TGTGCCAGCAGCATCCTAATACAGGGGGCCCCAAGCAATCAGCCCCAGCATTTT.